Listed below are T cell receptor beta chains from one sample, sequenced in a study of T cell responses to AZD1222 COVID-19 vaccine. TCRdb's table, derived via immunoSEQ multiplex PCR, lists solely in-frame clones and lacks some. The sample holds about 120,000 clones, roughly nine tenths seen once. The sequencing here drew on peripheral blood, taken on day 0 of AZD1222 vaccination. Every receptor here comes from an adult in good health. The CDR3 runs from the conserved cysteine through the conserved F or W. A D gene is named only where the DNA matches it firmly. A row's size may be missing; if present it is once, few, many or a size class.

CDR3 DNA	CDR3 protein	D gene	clone size	J gene	V gene
TGTGCCAGCAGCTTAAAGGCAGGGTGGTTTCATCAGCCCCAGCATTTT	CASSLKAGWFHQPQHF	-	few	TRBJ1-5	TRBV7-8
TGTGCCAGCAGCGTAGGGGACAGTCATTATGGCTACACCTTC	CASSVGDSHYGYTF	TRBD1	few	TRBJ1-2	TRBV9
TGTGCCAGCAGCTTAGGCCCTTGGGGGGGTGGCAATCAGCCCCAGCATTTT	CASSLGPWGGGNQPQHF	-	-	TRBJ1-5	TRBV7-9
TGTGCCAGCAGCTTAGACCCCGGGGGCACAGATACGCAGTATTTT	CASSLDPGGTDTQYF	-	once	TRBJ2-3	TRBV7-6
TGTGCCAGCAGCGTAGATGGTGAAACTGAAGCTTTCTTT	CASSVDGETEAFF	-	-	TRBJ1-1	TRBV9
TGTGCCAGCAGTGAAAGTGGGTTAACAGGGGGCGAAAAACTGTTTTTT	CASSESGLTGGEKLFF	TRBD1	-	TRBJ1-4	TRBV2
TGTGCCAGCAGCCCATTTGGGAAGGAGACCCAGTACTTC	CASSPFGKETQYF	-	-	TRBJ2-5	TRBV11-3
TGTGCCAGCAGCTTAGGCCCCGGCAGGTCGAACTATGGCTACACCTTC	CASSLGPGRSNYGYTF	-	-	TRBJ1-2	TRBV7-3
TGTGCCAGCAGCGGGGCCCCTACGACGGTCGGACCCTCTTTATATGGCTACACCTTC	CASSGAPTTVGPSLYGYTF	-	-	TRBJ1-2	TRBV9
TGTGCCAGCAGTTACCGAGGTTGGGCTAGCGGGAGTAGGAGAAACATTCAGTACTTC	CASSYRGWASGSRRNIQYF	TRBD2	-	TRBJ2-4	TRBV6-2/TRBV6-3
TGTGCCAGCCGTCGAAACAATGAGCAGTTCTTC	CASRRNNEQFF	-	once	TRBJ2-1	TRBV5-6
TGTGCCAGCAGCGTAGGGGAAGCGGGGGGCGCTCTGATGACCCAGTACTTC	CASSVGEAGGALMTQYF	TRBD2	-	TRBJ2-5	TRBV9
TGTGCCAGCATGGAGGGGAACGGTCAGCCCCAGCATTTT	CASMEGNGQPQHF	-	-	TRBJ1-5	TRBV2
TGTGCCAGCAGCCCCCCGGGGCTCCAAGAGACCCAGTACTTC	CASSPPGLQETQYF	-	once	TRBJ2-5	TRBV7-2
TGTGCCAGCTCGCTGGGAGACAGGGGGATCAACACTGAAGCTTTCTTT	CASSLGDRGINTEAFF	TRBD1	-	TRBJ1-1	TRBV5-5
TGTGCCCCCCGCGGGCCAGCGGGGGGGAGAGAGACCCAGTACTTC	CAPRGPAGGRETQYF	TRBD2	-	TRBJ2-5	TRBV7-3
TGCGCCAGCAGCTTGGACAGGAACTATGGCTACACCTTC	CASSLDRNYGYTF	-	-	TRBJ1-2	TRBV5-1
TGTGCCAGCTCACCCGCGGAGACCGTGAGGGTTCCTGGCTACACCTTC	CASSPAETVRVPGYTF	-	once	TRBJ1-2	TRBV18
TGTGCCAGCAGCCAAGATAGGGCCTTTATCTATGGCTACACCTTC	CASSQDRAFIYGYTF	-	-	TRBJ1-2	TRBV3-1/TRBV3-2
TGTGCCAGCAGCTCAGCGGGGACTCCAGCCTACGAGCAGTACTTC	CASSSAGTPAYEQYF	TRBD2	-	TRBJ2-7	TRBV7-8
TGTGCCAGCAGCTTAGGGGACAGGGAGAGCCTCTATGGCTACACCTTC	CASSLGDRESLYGYTF	TRBD1	-	TRBJ1-2	TRBV7-9
TGTGCCAGCTCACCACGGTCTGAAAAACTGTTTTTT	CASSPRSEKLFF	-	-	TRBJ1-4	TRBV18
TGTGCCAGCAGCCCCCCTCGGGGGCCCCTGGGGAATGAGCAGTTCTTC	CASSPPRGPLGNEQFF	-	-	TRBJ2-1	TRBV13
TGTGCCAGCCGGGACAGGCCCAACTCTGGAAACACCATATATTTT	CASRDRPNSGNTIYF	TRBD1	-	TRBJ1-3	TRBV6-5
TGTGCCAGCAGCTCCCTGTCGGGGACCGATACGCAGTATTTT	CASSSLSGTDTQYF	-	-	TRBJ2-3	TRBV7-2
TGTGCCAGCAGTGCGACTAATAAGGTCGGGGATACGCAGTATTTT	CASSATNKVGDTQYF	-	-	TRBJ2-3	TRBV25-1
TGTGCCAGCAGCTTCGACAGGTCCCGGGATGAGCAGTTCTTC	CASSFDRSRDEQFF	-	-	TRBJ2-1	TRBV7-9
TGTGCCAGCAGCTTCCCCCCTTTGGGGAGAGCGGCAGATACGCAGTATTTT	CASSFPPLGRAADTQYF	-	-	TRBJ2-3	TRBV11-3
TGTGCCAGCAGCGTAGAAGGGGATACTAATGAAAAACTGTTTTTT	CASSVEGDTNEKLFF	-	-	TRBJ1-4	TRBV9
TGTGCCAGCAGTGAACACGGAGCCATGGGCTATGGCTACACCTTC	CASSEHGAMGYGYTF	-	-	TRBJ1-2	TRBV6-1
TGTGCCACCAGGGGGACGGAGAACACTGAAGCTTTCTTT	CATRGTENTEAFF	-	-	TRBJ1-1	TRBV24-1
TGCGAGGCGGGGGATCAGCCCCAGCATTTT	CEAGDQPQHF	-	-	TRBJ1-5	TRBV20-1
TGTGCCAGCAGCTTAGTCGGACAGCCAAGTGACACCATATATTTT	CASSLVGQPSDTIYF	-	-	TRBJ1-3	TRBV7-9
TGTGCCAGCAGCTTGTTAGTTCCGGGCACCGGGGAGCTGTTTTTT	CASSLLVPGTGELFF	-	-	TRBJ2-2	TRBV5-5
TGTGCCAGCAGCTTGTCAAGGCTGCACGGTGGAACCTACGAGCAGTACTTC	CASSLSRLHGGTYEQYF	-	once	TRBJ2-7	TRBV5-6
TGTGCCAGCAGCTTGTCGCTAGCGTGGGGCACCGGGGAGCTGTTTTTT	CASSLSLAWGTGELFF	-	few	TRBJ2-2	TRBV5-8
TGTGCCAGCAGCCCTGGGGTGGTGAAAACTGAAGCTTTCTTT	CASSPGVVKTEAFF	-	once	TRBJ1-1	TRBV5-8
TGTGCCACCAGCAGACAAGGCAGCGGCCCCTTGAACACTGAAGCTTTCTTT	CATSRQGSGPLNTEAFF	-	once	TRBJ1-1	TRBV15
TGTGCCAGCAGCCCTAGACAGGACCCATCCCATGGCTACACCTTC	CASSPRQDPSHGYTF	-	-	TRBJ1-2	TRBV7-9
TGTGCCAGCAGCTTAGTGGGACAGGGGGCTCGGACTGAAGCTTTCTTT	CASSLVGQGARTEAFF	TRBD1	-	TRBJ1-1	TRBV7-2
TGTGCCAGCAGCCCGGAAGGCAGCGCTCTGAAAAACATTCAGTACTTC	CASSPEGSALKNIQYF	-	-	TRBJ2-4	TRBV5-4
TGTGCCAGCAGCTTTAATTTGGATACCTATGGCTACACCTTC	CASSFNLDTYGYTF	-	-	TRBJ1-2	TRBV11-2
TGTGCCTGGAGTGTACTAGATTCACCCCTCCACTTT	CAWSVLDSPLHF	-	few	TRBJ1-6	TRBV30
TGTGCCAGCAGCTTGGCCATCTCCGGGACAGGAGTCTACAATGAGCAGTTCTTC	CASSLAISGTGVYNEQFF	TRBD1	-	TRBJ2-1	TRBV5-4
TGTGCCAGCAGCGCAATAGCGGGGAGCTCCTACAATGAGCAGTTCTTC	CASSAIAGSSYNEQFF	TRBD2	-	TRBJ2-1	TRBV7-2
TGTGCCAGCAGTCCAATGGGAACAGGGGGGAACACTGAAGCTTTCTTT	CASSPMGTGGNTEAFF	TRBD1	-	TRBJ1-1	TRBV27
TGTGCCAGCCCCTACCGGGACAACTCCTACAATGAGCAGTTCTTC	CASPYRDNSYNEQFF	-	-	TRBJ2-1	TRBV7-9
TGTGCCAGCGGCACAGGGATTCGGAACACTGAAGCTTTCTTT	CASGTGIRNTEAFF	-	-	TRBJ1-1	TRBV7-9
TGTGCCACCAGCAGAGATAATTCGGCGCGGGACAATGAGCAGTTCTTC	CATSRDNSARDNEQFF	-	-	TRBJ2-1	TRBV15
TGTGCCAGCAGCCGCAGGGACAGGGGACTCACAGATACGCAGTATTTT	CASSRRDRGLTDTQYF	TRBD1	-	TRBJ2-3	TRBV3-1/TRBV3-2
TGTGCCAGCTCACCGAACAGGAACACTGAAGCTTTCTTT	CASSPNRNTEAFF	-	-	TRBJ1-1	TRBV18
TGTGCCAGCAGCCCCCACCCAGCGGGGGGCACAGATACGCAGTATTTT	CASSPHPAGGTDTQYF	TRBD2	-	TRBJ2-3	TRBV9
TGTGCCAGCAGCTTAGGGGGCCGGGGCGAGCAGTACTTC	CASSLGGRGEQYF	-	once	TRBJ2-7	TRBV11-2
TGTGCCAGCACCCCGTTTTGGGGGGTAGCTAACTATGGCTACACCTTC	CASTPFWGVANYGYTF	-	-	TRBJ1-2	TRBV27
TGTGCCAGCAGTTACCGAGATCTAGGGACTGAAGCTTTCTTT	CASSYRDLGTEAFF	-	-	TRBJ1-1	TRBV6-5
TGTGCCAGCAGCCCCCCAGGGGCAACTAATGAAAAACTGTTTTTT	CASSPPGATNEKLFF	-	-	TRBJ1-4	TRBV5-5
TGTGCCATCAGTGAGCCGCGTATAGCTGGAGATACGCAGTATTTT	CAISEPRIAGDTQYF	-	-	TRBJ2-3	TRBV10-3
TGTGCCAGCATACGGCAGCATCCACCTAACTATGGCTACACCTTC	CASIRQHPPNYGYTF	-	-	TRBJ1-2	TRBV2
TGCGCCAGCAGCCCAGGGAGTTTGGCTGAAGCTTTCTTT	CASSPGSLAEAFF	-	-	TRBJ1-1	TRBV5-1
TGCGCCAGCAGTCATCGGCCTACCCGGGACAGTAATGAAAAACTGTTTTTT	CASSHRPTRDSNEKLFF	TRBD1	-	TRBJ1-4	TRBV23-1